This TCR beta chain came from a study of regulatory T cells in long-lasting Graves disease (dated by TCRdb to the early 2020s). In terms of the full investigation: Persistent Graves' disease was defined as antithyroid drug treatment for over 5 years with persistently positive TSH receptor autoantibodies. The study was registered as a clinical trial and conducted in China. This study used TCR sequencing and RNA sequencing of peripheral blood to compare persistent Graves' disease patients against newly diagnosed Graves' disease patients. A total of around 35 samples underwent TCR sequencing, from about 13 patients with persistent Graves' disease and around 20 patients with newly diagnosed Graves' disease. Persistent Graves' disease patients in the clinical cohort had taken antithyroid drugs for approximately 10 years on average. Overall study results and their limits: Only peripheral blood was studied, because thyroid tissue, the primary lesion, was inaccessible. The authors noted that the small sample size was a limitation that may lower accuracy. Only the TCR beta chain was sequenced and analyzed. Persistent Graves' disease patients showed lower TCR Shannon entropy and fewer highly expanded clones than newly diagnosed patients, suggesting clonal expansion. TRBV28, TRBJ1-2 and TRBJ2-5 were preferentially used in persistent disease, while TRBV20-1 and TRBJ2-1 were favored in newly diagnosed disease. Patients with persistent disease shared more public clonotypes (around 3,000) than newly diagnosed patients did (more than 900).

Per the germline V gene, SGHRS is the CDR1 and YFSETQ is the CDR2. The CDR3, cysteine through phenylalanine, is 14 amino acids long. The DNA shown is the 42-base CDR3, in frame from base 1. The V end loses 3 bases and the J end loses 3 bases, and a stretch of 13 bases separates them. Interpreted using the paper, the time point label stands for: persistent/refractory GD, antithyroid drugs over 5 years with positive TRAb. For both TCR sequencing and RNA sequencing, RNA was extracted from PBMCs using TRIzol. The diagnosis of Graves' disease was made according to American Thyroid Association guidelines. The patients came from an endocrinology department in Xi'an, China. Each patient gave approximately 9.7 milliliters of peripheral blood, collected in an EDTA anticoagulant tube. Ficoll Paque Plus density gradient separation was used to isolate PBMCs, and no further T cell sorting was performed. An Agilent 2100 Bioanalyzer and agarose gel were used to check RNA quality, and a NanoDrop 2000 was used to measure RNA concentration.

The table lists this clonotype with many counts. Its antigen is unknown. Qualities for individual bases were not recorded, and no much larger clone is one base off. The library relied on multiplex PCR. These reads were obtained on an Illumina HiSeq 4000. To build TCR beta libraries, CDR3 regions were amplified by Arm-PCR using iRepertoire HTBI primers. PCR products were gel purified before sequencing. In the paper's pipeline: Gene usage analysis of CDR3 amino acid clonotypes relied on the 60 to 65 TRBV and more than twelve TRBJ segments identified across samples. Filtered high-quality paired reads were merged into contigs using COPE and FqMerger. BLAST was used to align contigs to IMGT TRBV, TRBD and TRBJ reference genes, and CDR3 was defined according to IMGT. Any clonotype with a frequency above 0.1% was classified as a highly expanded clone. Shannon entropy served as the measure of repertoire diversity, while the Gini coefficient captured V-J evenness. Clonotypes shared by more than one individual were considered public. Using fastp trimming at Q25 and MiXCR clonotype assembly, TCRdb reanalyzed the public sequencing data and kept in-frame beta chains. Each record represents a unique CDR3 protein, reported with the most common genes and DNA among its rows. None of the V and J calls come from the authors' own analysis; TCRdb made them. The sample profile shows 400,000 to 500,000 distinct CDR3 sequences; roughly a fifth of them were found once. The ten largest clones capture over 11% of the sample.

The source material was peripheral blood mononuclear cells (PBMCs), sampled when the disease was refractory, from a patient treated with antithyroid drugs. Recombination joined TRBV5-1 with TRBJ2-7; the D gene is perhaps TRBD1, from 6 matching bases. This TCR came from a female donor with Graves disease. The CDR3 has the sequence CASSYEGVGYEQYF. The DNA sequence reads TGCGCCAGCAGCTACGAGGGGGTAGGCTACGAGCAGTACTTC. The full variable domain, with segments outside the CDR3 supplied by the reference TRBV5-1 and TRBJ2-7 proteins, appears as KAGVTQTPRYLIKTRGQQVTLSCSPISGHRSVSWYQQTPGQGLQFLFEYFSETQRNKGNFPGRFSGRQFSNSRSEMNVSTLELGDSALYLCASSYEGVGYEQYFGPGTRLTVT.